Below, one T cell receptor (beta chain) is given with its context. At the DNA level, this CDR3 is encoded by other sequences in the same sample as well. The CDR3 is 12 residues long. The germline CDR1 and CDR2 sequences are MNHEY and SVGEGT. Trimming shortened V by 4 bases and J by 4 bases, and 8 bases separated the two germline ends. The entry originates in a study of blood T cell repertoires in COVID-19. Original handling: Amplification with reference gene primers provided the estimates of nucleated cell counts. Data came from immunoSEQ multiplex PCR; TCRdb stores just in-frame clones and leaves some out. V and J calls and clone size are as listed in that table; D and trimming were resolved from the DNA. The table records about 340,000 clones, about 90% of them present only once.

The material sequenced was peripheral blood. This receptor was identified in a woman in her 50s with COVID-19, enrolled during active disease. The rearrangement joins TRBV6-2 or TRBV6-3 to TRBJ2-7; perhaps TRBD1 as D (5 bases). In DNA form, the CDR3 reads TGTGCCAGCAGTTCTCAGGGTTACGAGCAGTACTTC. This translates into CASSSQGYEQYF.